This note documents a single T cell receptor beta chain sequence. Other nucleotide sequences from this sample produce the same CDR3. This entry is derived from a study of blood T cell repertoires in COVID-19. As for the study in general: The samples span acute and convalescent COVID-19 from the United States, Italy and Spain. From T cells, B-cell-depleted T cells, or PBMCs came the material, which was cDNA or gDNA.

The CDR3 has 13 residues. V lost 4 bases and J lost 4; bases outside the gene matches: 4. Germline V CDR1 and CDR2: SGHDT, YYEEEE. Authors' data handling: Reference gene primers were amplified, and this amplification served to estimate nucleated cell counts. Data came from immunoSEQ multiplex PCR; TCRdb stores just in-frame clones and leaves some out. V, J and clone size are those of that table, while D and trimming were read from the DNA. The sample consists of around 300,000 clones, about nine tenths of them appearing once. The TCR comes from a woman aged 40 to 50 who had recovered from COVID-19. The chain couples TRBV5-6 to TRBJ2-7, with TRBD1 identical over 8 bases. Sequences were obtained from peripheral blood. Written as DNA, the CDR3 is TGTGCCAGCAGCCGTGACAGGGGATACGAGCAGTACTTC. This translates into CASSRDRGYEQYF.